The clone carrying this TCR beta chain has a handful of counts. Its antigen is undetermined. The sample is drawn from a study of T cell repertoires in cytomegalovirus infection. This CDR3 is 18 amino acids long. V dropped 1 base and J dropped 2; count of bases not matched to a gene: 11. TCRdb re-derived calls from the reads in MiXCR, one entry per CDR3 protein. Among under 350,000 distinct CDR3 sequences, less than 25% were seen once, and the ten largest hold roughly 20%. This receptor was obtained from a human donor in good health (CMV status not recorded). Some clones in this sample may be carry-over from other donors' samples. The specimen comprised cultured PBMCs, sampled from culture after CMV antigen stimulation. The chain is built from TRBV12-3 or TRBV12-4 and TRBJ2-3; TRBD2 aligns across 8 bases. Written as DNA, the CDR3 is TGTGCCAGCAGTTTAGGGACTAGCATCCCACTATCCACAGATACGCAGTATTTT. This encodes CASSLGTSIPLSTDTQYF.